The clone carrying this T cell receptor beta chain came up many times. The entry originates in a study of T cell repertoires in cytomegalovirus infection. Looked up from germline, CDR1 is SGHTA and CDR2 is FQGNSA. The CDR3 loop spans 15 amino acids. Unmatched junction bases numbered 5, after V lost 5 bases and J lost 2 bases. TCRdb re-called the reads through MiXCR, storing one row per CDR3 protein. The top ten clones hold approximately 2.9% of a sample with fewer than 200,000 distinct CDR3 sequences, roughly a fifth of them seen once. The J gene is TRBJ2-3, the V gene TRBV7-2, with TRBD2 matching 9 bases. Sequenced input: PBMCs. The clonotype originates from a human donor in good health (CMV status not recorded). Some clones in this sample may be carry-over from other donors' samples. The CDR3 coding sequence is TGTGCCAGCAGCCGTACGGGACTAGCCACAGATACGCAGTATTTT. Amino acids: CASSRTGLATDTQYF. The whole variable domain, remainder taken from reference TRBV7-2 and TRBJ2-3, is GAGVSQSPSNKVTEKGKDVELRCDPISGHTALYWYRQSLGQGLEFLIYFQGNSAPDKSGLPSDRFSAERTGGSVSTLTIQRTQQEDSAVYLCASSRTGLATDTQYFGPGTRLTVL.